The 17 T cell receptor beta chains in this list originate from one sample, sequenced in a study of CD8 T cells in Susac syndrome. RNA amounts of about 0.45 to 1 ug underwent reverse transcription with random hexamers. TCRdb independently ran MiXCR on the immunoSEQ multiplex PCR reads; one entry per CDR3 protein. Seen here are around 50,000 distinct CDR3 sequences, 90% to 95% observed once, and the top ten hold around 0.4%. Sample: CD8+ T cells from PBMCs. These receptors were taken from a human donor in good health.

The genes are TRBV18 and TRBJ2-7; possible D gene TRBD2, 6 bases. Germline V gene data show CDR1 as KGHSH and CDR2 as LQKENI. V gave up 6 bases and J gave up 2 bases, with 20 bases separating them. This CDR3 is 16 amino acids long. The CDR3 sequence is CASSESEREWAYEQYF. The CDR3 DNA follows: TGTGCCAGCTCCGAGTCGGAACGGGAGTGGGCCTACGAGCAGTACTTC.

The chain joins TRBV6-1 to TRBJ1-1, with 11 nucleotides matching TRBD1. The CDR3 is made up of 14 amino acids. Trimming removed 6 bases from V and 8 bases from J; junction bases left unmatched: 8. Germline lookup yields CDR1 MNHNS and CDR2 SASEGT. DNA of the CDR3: TGTGCCAGCAGGGGACAGGGGGGGCAGTGGGAAGCTTTCTTT. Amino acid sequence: CASRGQGGQWEAFF.

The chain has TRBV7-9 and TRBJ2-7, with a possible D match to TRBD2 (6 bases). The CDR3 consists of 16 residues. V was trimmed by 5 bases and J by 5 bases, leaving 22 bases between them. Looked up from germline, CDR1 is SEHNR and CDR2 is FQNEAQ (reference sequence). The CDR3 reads CASSRGLGGMVHEQYF. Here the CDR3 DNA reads TGTGCCAGCAGCAGAGGCCTTGGCGGGATGGTCCACGAGCAGTACTTC.

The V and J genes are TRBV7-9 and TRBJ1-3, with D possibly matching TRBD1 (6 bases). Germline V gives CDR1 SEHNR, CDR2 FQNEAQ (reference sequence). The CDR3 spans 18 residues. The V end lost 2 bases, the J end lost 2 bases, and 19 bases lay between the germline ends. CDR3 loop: CASSLTLYREPTGNTIYF. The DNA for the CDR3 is TGTGCCAGCAGCTTAACCTTATACAGGGAACCGACTGGAAACACCATATATTTT.

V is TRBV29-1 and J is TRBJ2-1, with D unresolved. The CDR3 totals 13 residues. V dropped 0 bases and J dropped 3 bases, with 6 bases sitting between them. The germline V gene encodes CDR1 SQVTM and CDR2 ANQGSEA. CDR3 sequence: CSVEEAGYNEQFF. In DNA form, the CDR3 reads TGCAGCGTTGAAGAGGCCGGCTACAATGAGCAGTTCTTC.

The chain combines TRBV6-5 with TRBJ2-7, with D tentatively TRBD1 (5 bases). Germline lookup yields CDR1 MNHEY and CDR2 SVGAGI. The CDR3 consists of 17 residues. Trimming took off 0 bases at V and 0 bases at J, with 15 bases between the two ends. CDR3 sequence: CASSYSNPGFSSYEQYF. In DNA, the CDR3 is TGTGCCAGCAGTTACTCGAACCCAGGGTTCAGCTCCTACGAGCAGTACTTC.

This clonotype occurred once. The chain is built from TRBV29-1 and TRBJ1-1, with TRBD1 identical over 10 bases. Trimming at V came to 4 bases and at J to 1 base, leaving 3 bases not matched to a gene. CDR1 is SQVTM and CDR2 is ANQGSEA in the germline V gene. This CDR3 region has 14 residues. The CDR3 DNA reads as TGCAGCGTTGCGGGACAGGGGACGAACACTGAAGCTTTCTTT. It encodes CSVAGQGTNTEAFF.

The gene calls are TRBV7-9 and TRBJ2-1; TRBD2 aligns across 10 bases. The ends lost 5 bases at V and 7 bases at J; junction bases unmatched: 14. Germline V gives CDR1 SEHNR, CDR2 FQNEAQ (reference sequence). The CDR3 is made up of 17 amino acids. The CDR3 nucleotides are TGTGCCAGCAGCCCTACTTCGACTAGCGGGCCCGGAAATGAGCAGTTCTTC. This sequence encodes CASSPTSTSGPGNEQFF.

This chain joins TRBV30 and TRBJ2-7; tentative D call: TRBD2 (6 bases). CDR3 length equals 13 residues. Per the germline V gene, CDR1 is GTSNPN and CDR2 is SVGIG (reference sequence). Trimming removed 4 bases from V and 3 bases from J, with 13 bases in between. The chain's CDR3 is CAWNTGRSYEQYF. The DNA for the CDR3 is TGTGCCTGGAATACCGGGAGAAGCTACGAGCAGTACTTC.

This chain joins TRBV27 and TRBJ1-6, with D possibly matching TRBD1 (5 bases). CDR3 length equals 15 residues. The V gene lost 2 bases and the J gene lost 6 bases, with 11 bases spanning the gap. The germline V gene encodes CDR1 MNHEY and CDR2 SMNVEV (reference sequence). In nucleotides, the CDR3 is TGTGCCAGCAGTTTAGGGGGACGTCTTAATTCACCCCTCCACTTT. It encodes CASSLGGRLNSPLHF.

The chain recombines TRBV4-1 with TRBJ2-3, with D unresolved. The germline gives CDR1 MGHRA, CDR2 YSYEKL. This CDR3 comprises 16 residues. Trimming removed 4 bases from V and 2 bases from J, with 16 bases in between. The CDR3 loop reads CASSLRGPPNTDTQYF. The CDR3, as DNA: TGCGCCAGCAGCCTCCGCGGACCCCCGAACACAGATACGCAGTATTTT.

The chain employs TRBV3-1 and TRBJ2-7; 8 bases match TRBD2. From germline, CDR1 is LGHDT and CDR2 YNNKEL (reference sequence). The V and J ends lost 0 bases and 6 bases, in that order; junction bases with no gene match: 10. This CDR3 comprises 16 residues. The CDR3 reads CASSQDLGTSALEQYF. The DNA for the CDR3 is TGTGCCAGCAGCCAAGATTTAGGGACTAGTGCTCTCGAGCAGTACTTC.

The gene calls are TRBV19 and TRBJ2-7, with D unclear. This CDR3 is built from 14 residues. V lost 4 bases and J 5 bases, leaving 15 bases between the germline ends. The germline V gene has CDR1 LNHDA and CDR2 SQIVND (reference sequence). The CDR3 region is CASSTPPDNHEQYF. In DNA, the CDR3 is TGTGCCAGTAGTACCCCCCCGGATAACCACGAGCAGTACTTC.

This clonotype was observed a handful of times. The DNA for the CDR3 is TGTGCCAGCAGCACGCGCCCGGACCTAGCGCGGTACGAGCAGTACTTC. This translates into CASSTRPDLARYEQYF. The chain combines TRBV11-2 with TRBJ2-7; D perhaps matches TRBD2 (6 bases). Germline loops: CDR1 SGHAT, CDR2 FQNNGV. The CDR3 is 16 residues long. V lost 5 bases to trimming and J lost 4 bases, with 21 bases between them.

This CDR3 is CASSLGVGGTSRETQYF. In nucleotides, the CDR3 is TGTGCCAGCAGCTTGGGGGTCGGTGGGACTAGCAGGGAGACCCAGTACTTC. The rearrangement joins TRBV27 to TRBJ2-5; 9 nucleotides align to TRBD2. J gave up 5 bases and V 6 bases, and 16 bases lay outside the gene matches. The V gene's germline CDR1 is MNHEY and CDR2 SMNVEV (reference sequence). This CDR3 contains 17 residues.

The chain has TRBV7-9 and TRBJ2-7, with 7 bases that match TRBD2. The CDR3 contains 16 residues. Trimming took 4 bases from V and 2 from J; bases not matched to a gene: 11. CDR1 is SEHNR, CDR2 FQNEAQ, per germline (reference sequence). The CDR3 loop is CASSSPAGRGPYEQYF. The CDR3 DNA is TGTGCCAGCAGCTCCCCGGCGGGGAGGGGTCCCTACGAGCAGTACTTC.

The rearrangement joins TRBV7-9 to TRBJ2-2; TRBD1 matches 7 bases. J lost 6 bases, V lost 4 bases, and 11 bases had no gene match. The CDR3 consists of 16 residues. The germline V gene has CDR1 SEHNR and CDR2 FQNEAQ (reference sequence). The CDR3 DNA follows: TGTGCCAGCAGCTCTCTGAGGGGGCGAACGGCCGGGGAGCTGTTTTTT. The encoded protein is CASSSLRGRTAGELFF.